This record looks at one T cell receptor beta chain sequence and its context. Germline V gives CDR1 SNHLY, CDR2 FYNNEI. This CDR3 spans 13 amino acids. V was pared by 8 bases and J by 0 bases, with 8 bases between. The data were obtained in a study of blood T cell repertoires in COVID-19. Across the study: Acute and convalescent COVID-19 specimens originated in the United States, Italy and Spain.

Methods used by the authors: It was from reference gene primer amplification that nucleated cell counts were estimated. Using immunoSEQ multiplex PCR, the repertoire was profiled, and TCRdb retains in-frame clones only, with some absent. From that table come the V and J calls and clone size; the DNA was used to work out D and trimming. The table has about 94,000 clones, 80% seen once; the top ten hold around 21%. The sequencing sample was made of peripheral blood. The chain uses TRBV2 and TRBJ1-5; no firm D call. This receptor was taken from a woman at least 80 years old with acute or convalescent COVID-19. The CDR3 coding sequence is TGTGCCAGCGAGGACTTTAGCAATCAGCCCCAGCATTTT. As protein: CASEDFSNQPQHF.